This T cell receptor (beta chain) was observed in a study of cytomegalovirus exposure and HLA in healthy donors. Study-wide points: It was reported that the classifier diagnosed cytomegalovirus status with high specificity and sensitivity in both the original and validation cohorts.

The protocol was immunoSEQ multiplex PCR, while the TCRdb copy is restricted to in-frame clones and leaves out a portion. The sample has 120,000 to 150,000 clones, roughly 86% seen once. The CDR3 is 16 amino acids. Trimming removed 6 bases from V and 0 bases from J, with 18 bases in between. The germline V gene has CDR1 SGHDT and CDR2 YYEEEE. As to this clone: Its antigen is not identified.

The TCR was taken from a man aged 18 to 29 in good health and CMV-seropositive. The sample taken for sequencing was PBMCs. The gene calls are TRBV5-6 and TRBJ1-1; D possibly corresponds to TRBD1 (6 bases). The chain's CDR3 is CASIFAADSLNTEAFF. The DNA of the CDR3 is TGTGCCAGCATATTTGCGGCGGACAGCCTGAACACTGAAGCTTTCTTT. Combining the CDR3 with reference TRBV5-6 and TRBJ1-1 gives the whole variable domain DAGVTQSPTHLIKTRGQQVTLRCSPKSGHDTVSWYQQALGQGPQFIFQYYEEEERQRGNFPDRFSGHQFPNYSSELNVNALLLGDSALYLCASIFAADSLNTEAFFGQGTRLTVV.